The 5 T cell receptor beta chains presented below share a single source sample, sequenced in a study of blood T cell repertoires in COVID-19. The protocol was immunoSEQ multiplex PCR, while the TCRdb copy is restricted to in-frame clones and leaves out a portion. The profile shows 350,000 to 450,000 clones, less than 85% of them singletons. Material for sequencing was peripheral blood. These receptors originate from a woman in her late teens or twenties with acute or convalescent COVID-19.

The CDR3 loop is CASIVDRALNSPLHF. In DNA, the CDR3 is TGTGCCAGCATCGTGGACAGGGCTCTAAATTCACCCCTCCACTTT. The gene calls are TRBV6-5 and TRBJ1-6, with 8 bases fitting TRBD1. V trimming: 7 bases; J trimming: 7 bases; junction bases outside the gene matches: 9. From germline, CDR1 is MNHEY and CDR2 SVGAGI. CDR3 length equals 15 residues.

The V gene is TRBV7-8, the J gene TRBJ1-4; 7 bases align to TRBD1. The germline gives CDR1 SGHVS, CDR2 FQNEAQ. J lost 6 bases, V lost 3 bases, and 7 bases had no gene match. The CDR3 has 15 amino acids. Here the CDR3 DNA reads TGTGCCAGCAGCTTGACGGGGCAGGGGGATGAAAAACTGTTTTTT. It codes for CASSLTGQGDEKLFF.

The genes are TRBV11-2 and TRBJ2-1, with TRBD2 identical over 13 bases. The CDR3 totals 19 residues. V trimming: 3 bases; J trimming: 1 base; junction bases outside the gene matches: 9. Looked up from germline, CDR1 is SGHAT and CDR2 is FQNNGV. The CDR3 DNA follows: TGTGCCAGCAGCTTGGGACTAGCGGGATATCTTAGTTCCTACAATGAGCAGTTCTTC. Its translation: CASSLGLAGYLSSYNEQFF.

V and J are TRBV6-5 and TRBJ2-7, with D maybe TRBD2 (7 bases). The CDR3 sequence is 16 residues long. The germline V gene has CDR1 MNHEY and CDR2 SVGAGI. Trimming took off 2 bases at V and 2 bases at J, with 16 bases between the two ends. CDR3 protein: CASSYLAGADPYEQYF. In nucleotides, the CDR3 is TGTGCCAGCAGTTACCTGGCGGGGGCCGACCCCTACGAGCAGTACTTC.

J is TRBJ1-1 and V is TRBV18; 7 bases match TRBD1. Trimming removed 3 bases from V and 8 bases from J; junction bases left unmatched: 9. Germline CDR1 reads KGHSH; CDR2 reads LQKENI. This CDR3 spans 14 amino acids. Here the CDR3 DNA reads TGTGCCAGCTCACCCGGACAGGACCTTAACGAAGCTTTCTTT. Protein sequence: CASSPGQDLNEAFF.